Below, 9 T cell receptor beta chains from the same sample are listed, as sequenced in a study of blood T cell repertoires in COVID-19. The method was immunoSEQ multiplex PCR; TCRdb's version includes in-frame clones alone and lacks a portion of them. The sample yields some 140,000 clones, around 83% seen once. Sample: PBMCs or T cells enriched from blood (not recorded which). The receptors were gathered from a man younger than 40 who had recovered from COVID-19.

The chain carries TRBV6-5 and TRBJ1-3, with a tentative D call TRBD1 (5 bases). Germline CDR1 MNHEY, CDR2 SVGAGI. This CDR3 region has 15 residues. Trimming stripped 6 bases from V and 0 bases from J, with 12 bases between. This CDR3 is CASRRGTPSGNTIYF. The CDR3 DNA sequence: TGTGCCAGCAGGCGTGGGACTCCCTCTGGAAACACCATATATTTT.

The chain joins TRBV9 to TRBJ2-7; 11 positions match TRBD1. The CDR3 runs 15 residues. Losses at the gene ends were 4 bases for V and 1 base for J; bases not matched to a gene: 4. Germline-derived CDR1 and CDR2 are SGDLS and YYNGEE. As DNA, the CDR3 is TGTGCCAGCAGCACCGGACAGGGGGCTTCCTACGAGCAGTACTTC. This gives the protein CASSTGQGASYEQYF. Full variable domain (missing parts from reference TRBV9 and TRBJ2-7): DSGVTQTPKHLITATGQRVTLRCSPRSGDLSVYWYQQSLDQGLQFLIQYYNGEERAKGNILERFSAQQFPDLHSELNLSSLELGDSALYFCASSTGQGASYEQYFGPGTRLTVT.

V usage is TRBV28 and J usage is TRBJ1-2; D may be TRBD1 (6 bases). Trimming took off 7 bases at V and 4 bases at J, with 10 bases between the two ends. The CDR3 totals 12 residues. Germline V gene lookup returns CDR1 MDHEN and CDR2 SYDVKM. CDR3 sequence (DNA): TGTGCCAGCACCGGGACAAGCTATGGCTACACCTTC. This translates into CASTGTSYGYTF.

The chain uses TRBV3-1 (or the pseudogene TRBV3-2) and TRBJ2-7; D is unclear. CDR1 and CDR2 from the germline V gene are LGHDT and YNNKEL (reference sequence). Between the trimmed V and J ends, which lost 4 bases and 3 bases, there was a span of 10 bases. The CDR3 consists of 13 residues. Here the CDR3 DNA reads TGTGCCAGCAGCCCTTCTAAAATCTACGAGCAGTACTTC. Translated, it gives CASSPSKIYEQYF.

CDR3: CASSPREIAKNIQYF. The CDR3 nucleotides read TGTGCCAGTAGTCCACGGGAAATAGCCAAAAACATTCAGTACTTC. The chain employs TRBV19 and TRBJ2-4; tentative D call: TRBD2 (5 bases). Trimming removed 5 bases at V and 0 bases at J, with 11 bases between. This CDR3 comprises 15 residues. Per the germline V gene, CDR1 is LNHDA and CDR2 is SQIVND (reference sequence).

The chain combines TRBV5-1 with TRBJ2-5, with D possibly matching TRBD2 (7 bases). There are 14 residues in the CDR3. V lost 4 bases and J lost 2, with 12 bases in between. Germline CDR1 reads SGHRS; CDR2 reads YFSETQ. The CDR3 bases are TGCGCCAGCAGCACCCGGGGGGCACAAGAGACCCAGTACTTC. Translation: CASSTRGAQETQYF.

This sequence joins TRBV9 and TRBJ1-1; 7 nucleotides agree with TRBD1. This CDR3 is built from 17 residues. The germline gives CDR1 SGDLS, CDR2 YYNGEE. Trimming removed 4 bases from V and 0 bases from J; junction bases left unmatched: 12. Written as DNA, the CDR3 is TGTGCCAGCAGCCCCCAGCCCAGACAGGGACTGAACACTGAAGCTTTCTTT. It specifies CASSPQPRQGLNTEAFF.

This clone has only a few counts. CDR3 amino acids: CASSFGTRGPYEQYF. CDR3 nucleotides: TGTGCCAGCAGCTTTGGCACCAGGGGCCCCTACGAGCAGTACTTC. V usage is TRBV5-4 and J usage is TRBJ2-7; a weak D match, TRBD1 (6 bases). This CDR3 is built from 15 residues. CDR1 SGHNT and CDR2 YYREEE come from the germline V gene (reference sequence). Trimming stripped 2 bases from V and 2 bases from J, with 14 bases between.

This clone has a single count. The chain has TRBV7-6 and TRBJ2-1; 12 bases are a match to TRBD2. CDR1 SGHVS and CDR2 FNYEAQ come from the germline V gene. This CDR3 has 16 amino acids. V lost 5 bases, J lost 4 bases, and 6 bases stayed unmatched. The CDR3 nucleotides read TGTGCCAGCAGCACCAGAGGGACTAGCGGGTACAATGAGCAGTTCTTC. Translated, it gives CASSTRGTSGYNEQFF.